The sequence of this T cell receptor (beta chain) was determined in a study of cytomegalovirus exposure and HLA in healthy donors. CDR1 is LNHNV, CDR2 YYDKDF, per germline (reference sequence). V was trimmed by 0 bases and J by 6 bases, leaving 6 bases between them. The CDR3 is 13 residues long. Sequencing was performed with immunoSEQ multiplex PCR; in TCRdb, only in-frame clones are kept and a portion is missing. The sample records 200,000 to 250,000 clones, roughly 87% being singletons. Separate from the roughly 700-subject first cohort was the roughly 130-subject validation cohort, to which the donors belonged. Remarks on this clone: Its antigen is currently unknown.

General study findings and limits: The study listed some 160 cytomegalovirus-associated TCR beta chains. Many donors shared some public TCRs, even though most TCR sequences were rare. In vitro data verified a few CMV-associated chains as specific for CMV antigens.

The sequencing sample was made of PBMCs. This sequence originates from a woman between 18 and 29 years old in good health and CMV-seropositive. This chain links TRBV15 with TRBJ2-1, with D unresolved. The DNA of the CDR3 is TGTGCCACCAGCAGAGATCTAGGCAATGAGCAGTTCTTC. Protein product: CATSRDLGNEQFF.